This T cell receptor (beta chain) appears in the sequencing data of a study of cytomegalovirus exposure and HLA in healthy donors. The wider study: Across under 450 genotyped donors, about 80% landed in the Caucasian-associated ancestry cluster. Study results and caveats: Analysis performed later found about 17,000 TCR beta sequences associated with HLA alleles at 0.05 false discovery rate.

PCR used 60 Vbeta primers and 13 Jbeta primers. Some clones are missing from TCRdb's copy, which holds only in-frame ones; the method was immunoSEQ multiplex PCR. The sample lists approximately 240,000 clones, approximately 90% seen once, with 1% in the top ten. CDR3 length: 15 residues. J lost 2 bases, V lost 3 bases, and 4 bases had no gene match. The germline V gene encodes CDR1 LNHDA and CDR2 SQIVND (reference sequence). As regards this clone: Its antigen remains unknown.

The sequencing sample was made of PBMCs. This clonotype originated in a woman aged 18-30 years in good health and CMV-seronegative. This chain connects TRBV19 to TRBJ2-7; 10 bases fit TRBD2. This CDR3 is CASSIGLAVTYEQYF. The CDR3, as DNA: TGTGCCAGTAGTATTGGACTAGCGGTCACCTACGAGCAGTACTTC. The full variable domain, rest sourced from reference TRBV19 and TRBJ2-7, is DGGITQSPKYLFRKEGQNVTLSCEQNLNHDAMYWYRQDPGQGLRLIYYSQIVNDFQKGDIAEGYSVSREKKESFPLTVTSAQKNPTAFYLCASSIGLAVTYEQYFGPGTRLTVT.